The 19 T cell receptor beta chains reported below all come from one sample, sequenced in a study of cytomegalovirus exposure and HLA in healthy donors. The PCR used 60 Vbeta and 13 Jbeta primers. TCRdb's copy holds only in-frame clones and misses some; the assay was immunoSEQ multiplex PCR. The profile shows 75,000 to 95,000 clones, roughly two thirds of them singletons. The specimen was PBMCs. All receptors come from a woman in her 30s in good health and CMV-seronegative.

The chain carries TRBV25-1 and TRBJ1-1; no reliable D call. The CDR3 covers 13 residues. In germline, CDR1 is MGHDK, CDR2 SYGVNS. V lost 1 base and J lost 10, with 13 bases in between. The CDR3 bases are TGTGCCAGCAGTGAATTTACCGCGCCAAGAGCTTTCTTT. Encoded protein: CASSEFTAPRAFF.

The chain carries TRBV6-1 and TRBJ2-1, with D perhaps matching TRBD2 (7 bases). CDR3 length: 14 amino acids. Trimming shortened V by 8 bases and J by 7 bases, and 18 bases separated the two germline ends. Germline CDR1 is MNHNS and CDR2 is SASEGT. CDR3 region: CASHPGGAYNEQFF. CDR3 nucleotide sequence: TGTGCCAGCCACCCTGGGGGGGCATATAATGAGCAGTTCTTC.

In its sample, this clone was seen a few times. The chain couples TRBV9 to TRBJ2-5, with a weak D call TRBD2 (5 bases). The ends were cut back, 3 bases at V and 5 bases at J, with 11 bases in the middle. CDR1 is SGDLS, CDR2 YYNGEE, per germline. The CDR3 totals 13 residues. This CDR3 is CASSGHPGETQYF. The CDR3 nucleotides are TGTGCCAGCAGCGGACACCCGGGGGAGACCCAGTACTTC.

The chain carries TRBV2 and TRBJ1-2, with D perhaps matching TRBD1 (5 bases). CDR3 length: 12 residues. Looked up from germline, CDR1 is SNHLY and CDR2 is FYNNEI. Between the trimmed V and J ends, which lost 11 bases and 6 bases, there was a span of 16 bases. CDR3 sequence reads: CAGDRGLNGYTF. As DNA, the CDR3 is TGTGCCGGAGATAGGGGTCTAAATGGCTACACCTTC.

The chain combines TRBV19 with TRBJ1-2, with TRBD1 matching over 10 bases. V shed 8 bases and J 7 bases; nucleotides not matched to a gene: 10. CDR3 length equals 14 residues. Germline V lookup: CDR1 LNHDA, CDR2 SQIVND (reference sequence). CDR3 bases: TGTGCCAGTGCCAACCGGGACAGGGGATTTGGCTACACCTTC. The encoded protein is CASANRDRGFGYTF.

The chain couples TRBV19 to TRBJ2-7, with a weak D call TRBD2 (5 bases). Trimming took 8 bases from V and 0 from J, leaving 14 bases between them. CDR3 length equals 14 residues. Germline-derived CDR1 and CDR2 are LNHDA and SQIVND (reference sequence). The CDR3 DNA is TGTGCCAGTCATTCTCCCGGGAACTCCTACGAGCAGTACTTC. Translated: CASHSPGNSYEQYF.

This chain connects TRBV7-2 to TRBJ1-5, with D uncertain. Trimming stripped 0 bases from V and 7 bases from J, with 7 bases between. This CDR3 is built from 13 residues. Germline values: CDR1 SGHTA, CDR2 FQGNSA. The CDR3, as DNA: TGTGCCAGCAGCTTAGCGCCCGGGCAGCCCCAGCATTTT. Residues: CASSLAPGQPQHF.

The CDR3 reads CASSSSGLAGGPGETQYF. In nucleotides, the CDR3 is TGTGCCAGCAGTTCGTCGGGACTAGCGGGGGGGCCCGGGGAGACCCAGTACTTC. This sequence joins TRBV7-9 and TRBJ2-5; TRBD2 aligns across 16 bases. CDR1 SEHNR and CDR2 FQNEAQ come from the germline V gene (reference sequence). This CDR3 comprises 18 residues. V was clipped by 6 bases and J by 5 bases; unmatched bases: 12.

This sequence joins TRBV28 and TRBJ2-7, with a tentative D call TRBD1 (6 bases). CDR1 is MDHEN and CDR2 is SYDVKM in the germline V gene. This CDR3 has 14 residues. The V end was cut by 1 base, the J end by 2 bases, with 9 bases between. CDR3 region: CASSLLAGAYEQYF. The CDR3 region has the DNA TGTGCCAGCAGTTTATTGGCAGGGGCCTACGAGCAGTACTTC. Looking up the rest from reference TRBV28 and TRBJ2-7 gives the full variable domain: DVKVTQSSRYLVKRTGEKVFLECVQDMDHENMFWYRQDPGLGLRLIYFSYDVKMKEKGDIPEGYSVSREKKERFSLILESASTNQTSMYLCASSLLAGAYEQYFGPGTRLTVT.

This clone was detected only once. CDR3 sequence: CASSQDRAIGDTQYF. The CDR3 DNA reads as TGCGCCAGCAGCCAAGATCGAGCGATTGGAGATACGCAGTATTTT. This chain joins TRBV4-3 and TRBJ2-3; D is unresolved. Germline V lookup: CDR1 LGHNA, CDR2 YSLEER. Trimming removed 0 bases from V and 5 bases from J, with 12 bases in between. The CDR3 length is 15 residues.

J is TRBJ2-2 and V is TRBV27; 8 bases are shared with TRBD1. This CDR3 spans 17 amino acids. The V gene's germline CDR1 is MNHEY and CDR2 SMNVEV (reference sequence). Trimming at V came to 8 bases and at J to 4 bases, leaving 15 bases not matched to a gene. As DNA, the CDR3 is TGTGCCAGCGGAAGGGACAGGTGGGCGCGACTCACCGGGGAGCTGTTTTTT. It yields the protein CASGRDRWARLTGELFF.

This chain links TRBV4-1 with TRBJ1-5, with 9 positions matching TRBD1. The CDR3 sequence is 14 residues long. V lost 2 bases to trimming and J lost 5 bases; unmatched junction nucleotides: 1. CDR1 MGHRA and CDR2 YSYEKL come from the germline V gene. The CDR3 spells CASSQYRGHQPQHF. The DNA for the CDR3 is TGCGCCAGCAGCCAATACAGGGGGCATCAGCCCCAGCATTTT.

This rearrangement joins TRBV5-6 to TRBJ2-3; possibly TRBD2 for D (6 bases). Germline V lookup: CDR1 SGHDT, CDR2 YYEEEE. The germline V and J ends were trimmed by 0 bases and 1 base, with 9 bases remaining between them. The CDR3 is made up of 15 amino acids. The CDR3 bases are TGTGCCAGCAGCTTGGTGGCTAGCGGCACAGATACGCAGTATTTT. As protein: CASSLVASGTDTQYF.

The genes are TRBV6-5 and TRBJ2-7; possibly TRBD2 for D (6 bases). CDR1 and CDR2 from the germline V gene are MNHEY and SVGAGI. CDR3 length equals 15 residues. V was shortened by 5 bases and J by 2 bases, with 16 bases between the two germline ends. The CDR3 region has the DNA TGTGCCAGCAGTCCCGGAGGGGAAAGCCCCTACGAGCAGTACTTC. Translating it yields CASSPGGESPYEQYF.

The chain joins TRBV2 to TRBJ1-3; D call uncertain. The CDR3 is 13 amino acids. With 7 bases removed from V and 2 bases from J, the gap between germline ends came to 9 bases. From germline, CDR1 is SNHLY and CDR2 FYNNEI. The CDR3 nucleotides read TGTGCCAGCACCTCAGAAGCTGGAAACACCATATATTTT. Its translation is CASTSEAGNTIYF.

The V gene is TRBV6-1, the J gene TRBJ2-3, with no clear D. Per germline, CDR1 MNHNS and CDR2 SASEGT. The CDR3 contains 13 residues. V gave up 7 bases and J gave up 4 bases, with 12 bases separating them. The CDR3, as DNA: TGTGCCAGCAAGGTAGTGCAGGCAGATACGCAGTATTTT. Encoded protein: CASKVVQADTQYF.

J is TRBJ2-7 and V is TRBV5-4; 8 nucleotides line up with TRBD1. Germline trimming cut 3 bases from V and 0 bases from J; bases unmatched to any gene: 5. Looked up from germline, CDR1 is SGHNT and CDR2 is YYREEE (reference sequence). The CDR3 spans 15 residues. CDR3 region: CASSWGQALSYEQYF. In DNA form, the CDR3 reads TGTGCCAGCAGCTGGGGACAGGCTCTCTCCTACGAGCAGTACTTC.

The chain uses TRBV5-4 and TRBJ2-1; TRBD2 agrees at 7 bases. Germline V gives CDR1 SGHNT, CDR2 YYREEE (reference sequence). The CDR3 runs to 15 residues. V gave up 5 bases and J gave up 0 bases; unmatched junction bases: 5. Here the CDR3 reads CASRPGLPSYNEQFF. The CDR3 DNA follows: TGTGCCAGCAGACCGGGACTACCCTCCTACAATGAGCAGTTCTTC.

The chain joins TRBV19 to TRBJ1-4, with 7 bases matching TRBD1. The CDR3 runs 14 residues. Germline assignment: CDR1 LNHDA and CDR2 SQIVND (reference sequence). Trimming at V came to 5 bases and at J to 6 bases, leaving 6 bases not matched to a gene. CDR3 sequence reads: CASSLKGGDEKLFF. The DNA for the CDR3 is TGTGCCAGTAGTTTAAAAGGGGGCGATGAAAAACTGTTTTTT.